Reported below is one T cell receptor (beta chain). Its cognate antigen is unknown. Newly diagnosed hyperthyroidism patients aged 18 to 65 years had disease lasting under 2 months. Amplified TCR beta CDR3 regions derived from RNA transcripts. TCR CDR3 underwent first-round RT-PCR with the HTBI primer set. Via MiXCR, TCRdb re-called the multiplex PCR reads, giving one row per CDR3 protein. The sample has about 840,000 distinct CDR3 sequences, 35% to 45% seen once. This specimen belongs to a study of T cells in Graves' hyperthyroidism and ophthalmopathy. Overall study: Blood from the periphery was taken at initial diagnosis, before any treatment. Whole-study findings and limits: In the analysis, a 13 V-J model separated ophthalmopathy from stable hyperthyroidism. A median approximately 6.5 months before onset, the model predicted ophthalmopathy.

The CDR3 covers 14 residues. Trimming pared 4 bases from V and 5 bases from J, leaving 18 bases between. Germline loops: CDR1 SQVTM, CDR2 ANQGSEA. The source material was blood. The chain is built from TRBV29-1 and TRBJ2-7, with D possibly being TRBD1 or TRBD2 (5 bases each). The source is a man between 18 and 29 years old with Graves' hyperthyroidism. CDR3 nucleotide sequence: TGCAGCGTTGCAGGGTTCGGGACCTCAAACGAGCAGTACTTC. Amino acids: CSVAGFGTSNEQYF.